This is a list of T cell receptor beta chains from one sample in a study of siplizumab effects on memory and regulatory T cells. This table comes from immunoSEQ multiplex PCR, and its TCRdb copy is limited to in-frame clones, with some not included. Among around 87,000 clones, about 90% were seen once, and the ten largest hold 15%. Sequencing input: CD4+ T cells sorted from blood. The receptors were gathered from a human donor in good health. CDR3s include the opening cysteine and the closing phenylalanine or tryptophan. Each record gives: CDR3 DNA, CDR3 protein, V gene, D gene, J gene, clone size. A D gene is named only where the DNA matches it firmly. The listing skips clone size in some rows; elsewhere it reads once, few, many or a size class.

TGTGCCAGCCAATTTTCCAAGGCATCCGGAAACACCATATATTTT,CASQFSKASGNTIYF,TRBV2,.,TRBJ1-3,.
TGTGCCAGAAGCCTGGACCGGGGACTAGCAAGGAACACCGGGGAGCTGTTTTTT,CARSLDRGLARNTGELFF,TRBV5-3,TRBD2,TRBJ2-2,.
TGCAGCGCTGGACTTACGTACAATGAGCAGTTCTTC,CSAGLTYNEQFF,TRBV29-1,.,TRBJ2-1,.
TGTGCCAGCAGCCCCGTTGGGAACACTGAAGCTTTCTTT,CASSPVGNTEAFF,TRBV4-2,.,TRBJ1-1,.
TGTGCCAGCAGCTTAGAGACTAGCGGGAGATATGAGCAGTTCTTC,CASSLETSGRYEQFF,TRBV11-3,TRBD2,TRBJ2-1,.
TGTGCCAGTAGTAAGCCCGGGACAGGGGAAGAAAAACTGTTTTTT,CASSKPGTGEEKLFF,TRBV19,TRBD1,TRBJ1-4,.
TGTGCCACCAGCAGAGATCGAGGCAGCTTCTATGGCTACACCTTC,CATSRDRGSFYGYTF,TRBV15,.,TRBJ1-2,.
TGTGCCAGCAGAGACACAGGGTATAACTATGGCTACACCTTC,CASRDTGYNYGYTF,TRBV6-5,.,TRBJ1-2,.
TGTGCCTGGAGTTCGCTCACAGGAGGATCTGGCTACACCTTC,CAWSSLTGGSGYTF,TRBV30,.,TRBJ1-2,.
TGTGCCAGCAGTGTTGGGGACAGGGCCCGCTACACCTTC,CASSVGDRARYTF,TRBV25-1,TRBD1,TRBJ1-2,few
TGTGCCAGCAGTGAACGGGCCCCGAATGAAAAACTGTTTTTT,CASSERAPNEKLFF,TRBV6-1,.,TRBJ1-4,.
TGTGCCAGCAGAGAAAACACGGGCTCTGGAAACACCATATATTTT,CASRENTGSGNTIYF,TRBV2,.,TRBJ1-3,.
TGTGCCAGCAGCCCTAGGACAGGGACTGAAAAACTGTTTTTT,CASSPRTGTEKLFF,TRBV28,TRBD1,TRBJ1-4,.
TGTGCCAGCAGCGTTAGGTCTGGGTACGAGCAGTACTTC,CASSVRSGYEQYF,TRBV9,.,TRBJ2-7,once
TGTGCCAGCAGCCCGAAGAGGGACGGCAAAGGGGAGCAGTACTTC,CASSPKRDGKGEQYF,TRBV11-1,.,TRBJ2-7,.
TGTGCCAGCAGCCAGTACGCGGGGGGCGCGAACAATGAGCAGTTCTTC,CASSQYAGGANNEQFF,TRBV7-3,TRBD2,TRBJ2-1,.
TGTGCCAGCAGCGTAGGTTGGGCAGGGATGACTGGAAACACCATATATTTT,CASSVGWAGMTGNTIYF,TRBV9,.,TRBJ1-3,.
TGTGCCATCAGTGCCAGGGTTAATGAGCAGTTCTTC,CAISARVNEQFF,TRBV10-3,.,TRBJ2-1,.
TGTGCCAGCAGCCCACCTAGCTCCTACGAGCAGTACTTC,CASSPPSSYEQYF,TRBV7-8,.,TRBJ2-7,.
TGTGCCAGCAGCTTAGCGTCTCAGGGAACCTACGAGCAGTACTTC,CASSLASQGTYEQYF,TRBV7-2,.,TRBJ2-7,.
TGTGCCAGCAGTTACTCCGACGGATTCTCTGGAAACACCATATATTTT,CASSYSDGFSGNTIYF,TRBV6-6,.,TRBJ1-3,.
TGTGCCACCAGCAGAGATCCGGGACAGACCTACGAGCAGTACTTC,CATSRDPGQTYEQYF,TRBV15,TRBD1,TRBJ2-7,.
TGCGCCAGCAGTGGCTCCCGCGGGACCACAGATACGCAGTATTTT,CASSGSRGTTDTQYF,TRBV10-1,.,TRBJ2-3,.
TGTGCCAGCAGCGTAGACGCTTCTGGAAACACCATATATTTT,CASSVDASGNTIYF,TRBV9,.,TRBJ1-3,.
TGTGCCAGCAGCCCCCGGGATAGCGGGTACAATGAGCAGTTCTTC,CASSPRDSGYNEQFF,TRBV4-2,TRBD2,TRBJ2-1,.
TGTGCCAGCAGCCGGACAGGGCGATCCACAGATACGCAGTATTTT,CASSRTGRSTDTQYF,TRBV6-5,TRBD1,TRBJ2-3,.
TGTGCCAGCACGCTAGCGGGAGGGCGCGCTGATACGCAGTATTTT,CASTLAGGRADTQYF,TRBV6-1,TRBD2,TRBJ2-3,.
TGTGCCAGTAGTAAACTAGCGGGAGATACGCAGTATTTT,CASSKLAGDTQYF,TRBV19,TRBD2,TRBJ2-3,.
TGTGCCAGCAGTTACTCACTTATGGGGAGCCTCTATGGCTACACCTTC,CASSYSLMGSLYGYTF,TRBV6-5,.,TRBJ1-2,.
TGTGCCAGCAGCTTGACTAACTCCTACAATGAGCAGTTCTTC,CASSLTNSYNEQFF,TRBV7-2,.,TRBJ2-1,.
TGCAGCGCTGTAGGCGGGGTAGGGAGCTCTGGAAACACCATATATTTT,CSAVGGVGSSGNTIYF,TRBV29-1,.,TRBJ1-3,.
TGTGCCAGCTCACAACAAGAGACCCAGTACTTC,CASSQQETQYF,TRBV18,.,TRBJ2-5,.
TGCAGCGGAGGCCTTACGCTCACAGATACGCAGTATTTT,CSGGLTLTDTQYF,TRBV29-1,.,TRBJ2-3,.
TGTGCCAGCAGCGGGGGGACTAGCGGGAAGACCGCTACGCAGTATTTT,CASSGGTSGKTATQYF,TRBV2,TRBD2,TRBJ2-3,.
TGTGCCAGCAGCTTGCCTCCGGGACAGGGGTTAAACGAGCAGTACTTC,CASSLPPGQGLNEQYF,TRBV5-4,TRBD1,TRBJ2-7,.
TGCGCCAGCAGCCAAGGACTACTAGCGGGAGAGACCCAGTACTTC,CASSQGLLAGETQYF,TRBV4-1,TRBD2,TRBJ2-5,.
TGTGCCAGCAGCTCCCGACAGGGGGCCTACAATGAGCAGTTCTTC,CASSSRQGAYNEQFF,TRBV5-4,TRBD1,TRBJ2-1,.
TGTGCCTGGAGTATGGCAGCTGGCTACACCTTC,CAWSMAAGYTF,TRBV30,.,TRBJ1-2,.
TGTGCCAGTACTATGACTAGCGGGAAAGGCAATGAGCAGTTCTTC,CASTMTSGKGNEQFF,TRBV19,TRBD2,TRBJ2-1,.
TGTGCCAGCAGCAATAATCCGGAGACCTGGGAGACCCAGTACTTC,CASSNNPETWETQYF,TRBV21-1,.,TRBJ2-5,once
TGTGCCTGGAGAGCGGGACTAGGAAGCTACGAGCAGTACTTC,CAWRAGLGSYEQYF,TRBV30,TRBD2,TRBJ2-7,.
TGTGCTAGCAGCCCTCTTGACACCGGGGAGCTGTTTTTT,CASSPLDTGELFF,TRBV7-7,.,TRBJ2-2,.
TGCAGCGGCTTATATACGGCTCCCTATGGCTACACCTTC,CSGLYTAPYGYTF,TRBV29-1,.,TRBJ1-2,.
TGCGCCAGCTCGAGACTAGCGGGCACAGATACGCAGTATTTT,CASSRLAGTDTQYF,TRBV10-1,TRBD2,TRBJ2-3,.
TGTGCCAGCAAAAGGACAGGGGCCACCGGGGAGCTGTTTTTT,CASKRTGATGELFF,TRBV6-6,TRBD1,TRBJ2-2,.
TGTGCCAGCAGCTTCGGACAGGGGCGGCTCTACGAGCAGTACTTC,CASSFGQGRLYEQYF,TRBV5-4,TRBD1,TRBJ2-7,.
TGTGCCAGCTCACAAACCCGGACGGGAACTCCGTACGAGCAGTACTTC,CASSQTRTGTPYEQYF,TRBV18,.,TRBJ2-7,once
TGTGCCAGCAGTTTGGCGGGGTACGAGCAGTACTTC,CASSLAGYEQYF,TRBV27,.,TRBJ2-7,once
TGTGCCTGGAGTAAGGCGGGAGGAATAACCGGGAGATCCGGGGAGCTGTTTTTT,CAWSKAGGITGRSGELFF,TRBV30,TRBD2,TRBJ2-2,.
TGTGCCAGCAGCTTAGAAGGACTGACAGCAACCACCGGGGAGCTGTTTTTT,CASSLEGLTATTGELFF,TRBV13,.,TRBJ2-2,.
TGTGCCAGCAGCCCACGCCCGTTAGGAGCGGGAGGGCCCAATGAGCAGTTCTTC,CASSPRPLGAGGPNEQFF,TRBV7-9,TRBD2,TRBJ2-1,.
TGCAGCGTTGAAGCTAGCGGGAGGGCCCAGTTCTTC,CSVEASGRAQFF,TRBV29-1,TRBD2,TRBJ2-1,.
TGTGCTAGCAGCCAGGGACAGGGGGCAGATACGCAGTATTTT,CASSQGQGADTQYF,TRBV7-7,TRBD1,TRBJ2-3,once
TGTGCCTGGAGTCCCGGTCCATACGAGCAGTACTTC,CAWSPGPYEQYF,TRBV30,.,TRBJ2-7,.
TGTGCCAGCAGCAAAGACAGGAGCACAGATACGCAGTATTTT,CASSKDRSTDTQYF,TRBV21-1,.,TRBJ2-3,.
TGTGCCAGCAGTACCGGGACAGGAGGATTTAGGGGAGGAAACACCATATATTTT,CASSTGTGGFRGGNTIYF,TRBV28,TRBD1,TRBJ1-3,.
TGTGCCAGCAGCCACCGTGGTTCGAGCTATGGCTACACCTTC,CASSHRGSSYGYTF,TRBV6-6,.,TRBJ1-2,.